The rows below give T cell receptor beta chains drawn from one sample of a study of T-cell memory formation after mild COVID-19. TCRdb fed the 5' RACE reads into MiXCR, producing one record per CDR3 protein. The sample lists 140,000 to 150,000 distinct CDR3 sequences, roughly a fifth seen once, with under 2.5% in the top ten. The sequencing input was PBMCs or a T cell subset sorted from them (not recorded which). The receptors here all came from an adult woman who had mild COVID-19 (a few samples of this study predate the infection). Cell type and time point are not known. The CDR3 runs from the conserved cysteine through the conserved F or W. The D gene is left open where the match is weak.

.	14	TRBV20-1	CSAREPPPQDTQYF
.	14	TRBV4-2	CASSQESKGYEQYF
.	15	TRBV5-1	CASSLGGMNTGELFF
TRBD2	13	TRBV18	CASLAGVGDEQYF
.	14	TRBV11-1	CASSLAGGLREQFF
.	13	TRBV27	CASSFGWSETQYF
TRBD1	16	TRBV2	CASSSDRSSGANVLTF
.	16	TRBV7-3	CASSFPQTLPQETQYF
TRBD1	15	TRBV10-3	CAISESDRATDTQYF
.	17	TRBV15	CATSSPAGADSGNTIYF
.	13	TRBV12-3/TRBV12-4	CASSSRTTYGYTF
.	13	TRBV12-3/TRBV12-4	CASTWSVGETQYF
.	13	TRBV2	CASTRAVNYGYTF
.	14	TRBV12-3/TRBV12-4	CASSFDPSNQPQHF
.	13	TRBV3-1	CASHGASSYEQYF
.	14	TRBV15	CATSRDSRAYEQYF
.	16	TRBV12-5	CASGPRGADNTGELFF
.	13	TRBV7-2	CASISPNSYEQYF
TRBD2	16	TRBV12-5	CASGLFGGRAPDTQYF
.	13	TRBV5-4	CASSFYSSYEQYF
TRBD1	14	TRBV5-1	CASRAGTGGHGYTF
.	16	TRBV20-1	CSAPGGSDYSNQPQHF
TRBD1	13	TRBV12-3/TRBV12-4	CASSPTGQGRYTF
TRBD2	16	TRBV20-1	CSAPPAGATGANVLTF
.	13	TRBV27	CASSLRGGSGYTF
.	13	TRBV6-6	CASSPGEGYEQYF
TRBD1	16	TRBV18	CASSPGTGSFLETQYF
.	16	TRBV5-1	CASSPTQGVNTGELFF